These 21 T cell receptor beta chains were sequenced from one sample in a study of blood T cell repertoires in COVID-19. Measured with immunoSEQ multiplex PCR; TCRdb has only the in-frame clones, and not every one. The sample contains over 350,000 clones, roughly 85% of which appear only once. Source material: PBMCs or T cells enriched from blood (not recorded which). The receptors originated from a woman younger than 30 with acute COVID-19.

The chain joins TRBV5-4 to TRBJ1-1, with D uncertain. V lost 4 bases and J 7 bases, leaving 8 bases between the germline ends. This CDR3 has 11 residues. The germline V gene encodes CDR1 SGHNT and CDR2 YYREEE (reference sequence). CDR3: CASSQGLEAFF. In DNA form, the CDR3 reads TGTGCCAGCAGCCAAGGACTTGAAGCTTTCTTT.

This chain uses TRBV5-1 with TRBJ2-2; 7 bases agree with TRBD1. CDR1 and CDR2 from the germline V gene are SGHRS and YFSETQ. This CDR3 is 14 amino acids long. The V segment lost 0 bases and the J segment 5 bases; nucleotides outside the gene matches: 1. The CDR3 coding sequence is TGCGCCAGCAGCTTGGGACAGGGAACCGGGGAGCTGTTTTTT. Translation: CASSLGQGTGELFF.

This rearrangement joins TRBV6-1 to TRBJ1-2, with 7 bases fitting TRBD1. CDR3 length: 15 residues. J gave up 4 bases and V 0 bases, and 5 bases lay outside the gene matches. Germline assignment: CDR1 MNHNS and CDR2 SASEGT. The CDR3 sequence is CASSEATGPFYGYTF. As DNA, the CDR3 is TGTGCCAGCAGTGAAGCGACAGGGCCCTTCTATGGCTACACCTTC.

This clone was seen a single time. The V call is TRBV7-3, the J call TRBJ1-5; D is uncertain. The V end was cut by 8 bases, the J end by 2 bases, with 10 bases between. The CDR3 contains 13 residues. Germline-derived CDR1 and CDR2 are SGHTA and FQGTGA. The CDR3 sequence is CASSAGGNQPQHF. The CDR3 DNA reads as TGTGCCAGCTCGGCGGGCGGCAATCAGCCCCAGCATTTT.

As concerns this clone: The junction does not match germline at one end; this may be a read error. V gene TRBV7-4 combines with J gene TRBJ2-7; the match to TRBD1 covers 9 bases. The germline CDR1 and CDR2 sequences are SGHVT and SQSDAQ. This CDR3 has 15 amino acids. The CDR3 loop is CASTLPGQGGHEQYF. The CDR3 DNA reads as TGTGCCAGCACCTTACCGGGACAGGGTGGGCACGAGCAGTACTTC.

J is TRBJ2-7 and V is TRBV7-9; D might be TRBD1 (6 bases). The CDR3 length is 12 residues. V shed 5 bases and J shed 4 bases, with 9 bases lying between them. Germline V gene data show CDR1 as SEHNR and CDR2 as FQNEAQ (reference sequence). This CDR3 is CASSKRGYEQYF. The CDR3 coding sequence is TGTGCCAGCAGCAAGAGGGGGTACGAGCAGTACTTC.

This clone was detected once. The V call is TRBV19, the J call TRBJ2-1; D is uncertain. Trimming took off 2 bases at V and 8 bases at J, with 16 bases between the two ends. CDR1 LNHDA and CDR2 SQIVND come from the germline V gene (reference sequence). The CDR3 totals 15 residues. CDR3 in DNA: TGTGCCAGTAGTATAAGTCTTGTGATATCGGATGAGCAGTTCTTC. This codes for CASSISLVISDEQFF. The variable domain in full, completed from reference TRBV19 and TRBJ2-1, reads DGGITQSPKYLFRKEGQNVTLSCEQNLNHDAMYWYRQDPGQGLRLIYYSQIVNDFQKGDIAEGYSVSREKKESFPLTVTSAQKNPTAFYLCASSISLVISDEQFFGPGTRLTVL.

The CDR3 region is CASSRGGLGTEAFF. CDR3 DNA sequence: TGTGCCAGCAGCCGGGGGGGGCTGGGTACTGAAGCTTTCTTT. The chain uses TRBV9 and TRBJ1-1, with TRBD1 as a possible D gene (6 bases). V was shortened by 4 bases and J by 5 bases, with 15 bases between the two germline ends. Germline V gives CDR1 SGDLS, CDR2 YYNGEE. The CDR3 consists of 14 residues.

This chain uses TRBV5-1 with TRBJ2-3; D ambiguous. Trimming stripped 6 bases from V and 3 bases from J, with 11 bases between. CDR3 length equals 13 residues. Germline CDR1 and CDR2: SGHRS and YFSETQ. The CDR3 nucleotides read TGCGCCAGCACGTCTAGTTCGACAGATACGCAGTATTTT. As protein: CASTSSSTDTQYF.

As regards this clone: This same CDR3 is encoded by further DNA sequences in the sample. The rearrangement uses TRBV27 and TRBJ1-5, with D hard to call. V was trimmed by 5 bases and J by 7 bases, leaving 12 bases between them. CDR1 and CDR2 from the germline V gene are MNHEY and SMNVEV (reference sequence). The CDR3 covers 13 residues. DNA for the CDR3: TGTGCCAGCAGTCCAGCGGGGATACAGCCCCAGCATTTT. The encoded protein is CASSPAGIQPQHF.

The chain uses TRBV6-1 and TRBJ2-7, with 16 bases fitting TRBD2. This CDR3 comprises 19 residues. V lost 4 bases, J lost 2 bases, and 11 bases stayed unmatched. CDR1 is MNHNS and CDR2 is SASEGT in the germline V gene. The CDR3 reads CASSVGTSGRVSRPYEQYF. For the CDR3, the DNA is TGTGCCAGCAGTGTCGGGACTAGCGGGAGGGTATCCCGACCCTACGAGCAGTACTTC.

This clone turned up a few times. The chain uses TRBV19 and TRBJ1-2; D unclear. Germline V gene lookup returns CDR1 LNHDA and CDR2 SQIVND (reference sequence). This CDR3 contains 12 residues. V was clipped by 3 bases and J by 7 bases, with 9 bases between them. CDR3 sequence (DNA): TGTGCCAGTAGTATTCCAGGAGGTGGCTACACCTTC. Translating it yields CASSIPGGGYTF.

This chain connects TRBV5-6 to TRBJ1-3; D perhaps matches TRBD1 (5 bases). This CDR3 region has 14 residues. CDR1 and CDR2 (germline): SGHDT, YYEEEE. Trimming removed 5 bases from V and 3 bases from J, with 12 bases in between. CDR3 in amino acids: CASSYRGYGNTIYF. In nucleotides, the CDR3 is TGTGCCAGCAGTTATAGGGGTTATGGAAACACCATATATTTT. The complete variable domain, with remaining parts taken from reference TRBV5-6 and TRBJ1-3, reads DAGVTQSPTHLIKTRGQQVTLRCSPKSGHDTVSWYQQALGQGPQFIFQYYEEEERQRGNFPDRFSGHQFPNYSSELNVNALLLGDSALYLCASSYRGYGNTIYFGEGSWLTVV.

The rearrangement joins TRBV19 to TRBJ2-1; 10 nucleotides match TRBD2. The CDR3 is 16 amino acids. The germline V gene encodes CDR1 LNHDA and CDR2 SQIVND (reference sequence). V was clipped by 3 bases and J by 2 bases; unmatched bases: 4. In DNA form, the CDR3 reads TGTGCCAGTAGTATTGACCTAGCGGGGGCCTACAATGAGCAGTTCTTC. This encodes CASSIDLAGAYNEQFF. Full variable domain (missing parts from reference TRBV19 and TRBJ2-1): DGGITQSPKYLFRKEGQNVTLSCEQNLNHDAMYWYRQDPGQGLRLIYYSQIVNDFQKGDIAEGYSVSREKKESFPLTVTSAQKNPTAFYLCASSIDLAGAYNEQFFGPGTRLTVL.

The CDR3: CASSYEGQGSGSYTF. CDR3 nucleotides: TGTGCCAGCAGTTACGAGGGACAGGGGTCGGGTAGCTACACCTTC. The chain has TRBV6-6 and TRBJ1-2; TRBD1 agrees at 10 bases. The length of the CDR3 is 15 residues. After removal of 2 bases from V and 9 bases from J, the junction contained 9 bases not matched to a gene. In germline, CDR1 is MNHNY, CDR2 SVGAGI (reference sequence).

This CDR3 is CASIRGLAARNEQFF. CDR3 coding DNA: TGTGCCAGCATCCGGGGCCTAGCGGCAAGAAATGAGCAGTTCTTC. The rearrangement uses TRBV11-2 and TRBJ2-1; 7 nucleotides align to TRBD2. This CDR3 contains 15 residues. The germline V gene encodes CDR1 SGHAT and CDR2 FQNNGV. Unmatched junction bases numbered 13, after V lost 7 bases and J lost 7 bases. Based on the CDR3 plus reference TRBV11-2 and TRBJ2-1, the full variable domain is EAGVAQSPRYKIIEKRQSVAFWCNPISGHATLYWYQQILGQGPKLLIQFQNNGVVDDSQLPKDRFSAERLKGVDSTLKIQPAKLEDSAVYLCASIRGLAARNEQFFGPGTRLTVL.

V is TRBV6-5 and J is TRBJ2-1; the D is unclear. Germline CDR1 reads MNHEY; CDR2 reads SVGAGI. The CDR3 contains 13 residues. The V gene lost 0 bases and the J gene lost 5 bases, with 5 bases spanning the gap. The CDR3 sequence is CASSYSADNEQFF. In DNA, the CDR3 is TGTGCCAGCAGTTACTCGGCGGACAATGAGCAGTTCTTC.

This clone was recorded at least ten times. V gene TRBV9 combines with J gene TRBJ2-2; 9 bases fit TRBD1. V was clipped by 4 bases and J by 6 bases; unmatched bases: 10. The CDR3 extends over 16 amino acids. CDR1 is SGDLS, CDR2 YYNGEE, per germline. In DNA, the CDR3 is TGTGCCAGCAGCCCCCGACACAGGGGGCTGGCCGGGGAGCTGTTTTTT. It encodes CASSPRHRGLAGELFF.

On this clone: The sample carries other DNA sequences with the same CDR3. The rearrangement links TRBV7-2 to TRBJ1-3; 10 nucleotides agree with TRBD1. Germline V gene lookup returns CDR1 SGHTA and CDR2 FQGNSA. The CDR3 loop spans 16 amino acids. Trimming cost V 1 base and J 4 bases; bases outside gene matches: 4. In DNA, the CDR3 is TGTGCCAGCAGCTTAGAGGGACAGGGGACAGGAAACACCATATATTTT. The encoded protein is CASSLEGQGTGNTIYF.

The genes are TRBV11-2 and TRBJ2-1, with D unclear. Deletions cut 5 bases from V and 0 bases from J, with 14 bases between. The germline CDR1 and CDR2 sequences are SGHAT and FQNNGV. The CDR3 totals 16 residues. CDR3 coding DNA: TGTGCCAGCAGCCTAAGTGTGCGGTACTCCTACAATGAGCAGTTCTTC. It yields the protein CASSLSVRYSYNEQFF.

The chain joins TRBV27 to TRBJ1-4, with TRBD1 identical over 12 bases. In germline, CDR1 is MNHEY, CDR2 SMNVEV (reference sequence). CDR3 size: 16 residues. Trimming cost V 4 bases and J 10 bases; bases outside gene matches: 10. The CDR3 protein is CASSSAYRDRGRKLFF. CDR3 nucleotides: TGTGCCAGCAGTTCTGCATACCGGGACAGGGGGCGAAAACTGTTTTTT.